This T cell receptor beta chain was identified in a study of control samples from healthy donors and cancer patients. V was clipped by 1 base and J by 8 bases; unmatched bases: 5. The CDR3 has 14 residues. Germline lookup yields CDR1 MNHNS and CDR2 SASEGT. This table comes from immunoSEQ multiplex PCR, and its TCRdb copy is limited to in-frame clones, with some not included. The sample records 140,000 to 150,000 clones, 93% being singletons. Sequences were obtained from blood. The TCR sequence derives from a man between 18 and 29 years old in good health. The rearrangement uses TRBV6-1 and TRBJ1-2; TRBD1 matches 9 bases. CDR3 sequence: CASSEVGTGSGYTF. CDR3 coding DNA: TGTGCCAGCAGTGAAGTGGGGACAGGGAGCGGCTACACCTTC.